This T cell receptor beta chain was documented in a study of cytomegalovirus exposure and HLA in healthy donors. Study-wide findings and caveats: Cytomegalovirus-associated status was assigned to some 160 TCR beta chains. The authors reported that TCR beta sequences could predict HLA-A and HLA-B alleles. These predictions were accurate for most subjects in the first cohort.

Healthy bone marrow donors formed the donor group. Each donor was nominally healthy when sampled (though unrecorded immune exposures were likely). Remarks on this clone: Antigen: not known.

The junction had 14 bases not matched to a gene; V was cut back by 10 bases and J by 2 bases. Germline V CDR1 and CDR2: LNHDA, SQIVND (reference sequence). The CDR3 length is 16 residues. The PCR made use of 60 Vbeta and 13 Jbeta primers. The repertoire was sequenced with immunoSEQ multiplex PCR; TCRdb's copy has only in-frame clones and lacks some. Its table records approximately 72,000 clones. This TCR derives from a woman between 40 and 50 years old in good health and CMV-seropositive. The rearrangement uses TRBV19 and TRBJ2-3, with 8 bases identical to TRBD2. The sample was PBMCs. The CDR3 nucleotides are TGTGCCACCGCACGCGAGGGCGGGAGGAACACAGATACGCAGTATTTT. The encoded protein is CATAREGGRNTDTQYF.